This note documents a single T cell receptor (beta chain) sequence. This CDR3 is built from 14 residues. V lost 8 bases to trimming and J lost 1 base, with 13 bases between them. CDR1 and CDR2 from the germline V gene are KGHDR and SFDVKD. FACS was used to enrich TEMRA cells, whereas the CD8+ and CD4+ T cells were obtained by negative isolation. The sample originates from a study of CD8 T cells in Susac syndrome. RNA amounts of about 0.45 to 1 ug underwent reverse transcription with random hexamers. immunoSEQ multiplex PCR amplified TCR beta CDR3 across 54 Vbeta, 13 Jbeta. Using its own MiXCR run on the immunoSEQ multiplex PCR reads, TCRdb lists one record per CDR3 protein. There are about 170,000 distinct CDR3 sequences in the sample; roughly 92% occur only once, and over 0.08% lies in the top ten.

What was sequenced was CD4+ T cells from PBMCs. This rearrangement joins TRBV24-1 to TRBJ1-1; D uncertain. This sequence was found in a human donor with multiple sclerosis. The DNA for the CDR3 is TGTGCCACCACCTTCTCTCCAGAGAACACTGAAGCTTTCTTT. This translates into CATTFSPENTEAFF.